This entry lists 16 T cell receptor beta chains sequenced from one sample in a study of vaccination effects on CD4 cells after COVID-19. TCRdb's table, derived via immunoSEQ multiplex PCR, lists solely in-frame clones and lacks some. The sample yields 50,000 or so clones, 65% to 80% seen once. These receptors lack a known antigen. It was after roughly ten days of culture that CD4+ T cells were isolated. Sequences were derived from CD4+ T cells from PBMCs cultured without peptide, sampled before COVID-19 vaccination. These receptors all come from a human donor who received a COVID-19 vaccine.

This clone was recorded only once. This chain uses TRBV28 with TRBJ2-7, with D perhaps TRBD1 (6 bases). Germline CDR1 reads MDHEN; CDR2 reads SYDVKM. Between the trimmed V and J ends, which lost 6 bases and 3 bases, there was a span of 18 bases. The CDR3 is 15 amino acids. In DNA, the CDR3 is TGTGCCAGCAGGATCACAGGGAGCAATTTCTACGAGCAGTACTTC. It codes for CASRITGSNFYEQYF.

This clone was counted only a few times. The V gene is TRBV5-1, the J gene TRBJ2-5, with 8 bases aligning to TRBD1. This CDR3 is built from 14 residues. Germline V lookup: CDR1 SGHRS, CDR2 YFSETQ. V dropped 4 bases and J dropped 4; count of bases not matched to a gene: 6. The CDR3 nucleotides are TGCGCCAGCAGCACTTCAGACAGGGGAGAGACCCAGTACTTC. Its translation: CASSTSDRGETQYF.

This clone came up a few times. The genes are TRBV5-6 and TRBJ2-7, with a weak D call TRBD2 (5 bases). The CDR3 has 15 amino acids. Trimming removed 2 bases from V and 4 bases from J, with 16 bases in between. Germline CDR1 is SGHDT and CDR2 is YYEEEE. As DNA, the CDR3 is TGTGCCAGCAGCTTCATTGGGGAGCAGTCATACGAGCAGTACTTC. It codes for CASSFIGEQSYEQYF.

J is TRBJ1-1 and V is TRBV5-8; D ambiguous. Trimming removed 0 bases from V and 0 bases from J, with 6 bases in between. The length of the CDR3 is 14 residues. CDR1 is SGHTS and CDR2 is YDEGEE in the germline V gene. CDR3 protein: CASSLARMNTEAFF. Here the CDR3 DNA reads TGTGCCAGCAGCTTGGCCCGGATGAACACTGAAGCTTTCTTT. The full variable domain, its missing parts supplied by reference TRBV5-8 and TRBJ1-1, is EAGVTQSPTHLIKTRGQQATLRCSPISGHTSVYWYQQALGLGLQFLLWYDEGEERNRGNFPPRFSGRQFPNYSSELNVNALELEDSALYLCASSLARMNTEAFFGQGTRLTVV.

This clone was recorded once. The CDR3, as DNA: TGCGCCAGCAGCACGGACAGGGGCTCCTACGAGCAGTACTTC. Protein product: CASSTDRGSYEQYF. This rearrangement joins TRBV5-1 to TRBJ2-7; 9 nucleotides align to TRBD1. The CDR3 has 14 amino acids. Per germline, CDR1 SGHRS and CDR2 YFSETQ. V lost 4 bases to trimming and J lost 0 bases; unmatched junction nucleotides: 2.

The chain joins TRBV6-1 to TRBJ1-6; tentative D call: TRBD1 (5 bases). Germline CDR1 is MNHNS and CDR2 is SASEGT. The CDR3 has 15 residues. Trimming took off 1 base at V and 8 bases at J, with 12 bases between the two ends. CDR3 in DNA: TGTGCCAGCAGTGAAGTCGGGGGAGGGGATTCACCCCTCCACTTT. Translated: CASSEVGGGDSPLHF.

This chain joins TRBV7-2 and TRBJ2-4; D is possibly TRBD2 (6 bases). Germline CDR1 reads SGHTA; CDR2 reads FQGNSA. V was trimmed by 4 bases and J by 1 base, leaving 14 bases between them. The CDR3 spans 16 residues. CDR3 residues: CASSSGTGVAKNIQYF. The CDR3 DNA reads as TGTGCCAGCAGCTCCGGGACGGGGGTCGCCAAAAACATTCAGTACTTC.

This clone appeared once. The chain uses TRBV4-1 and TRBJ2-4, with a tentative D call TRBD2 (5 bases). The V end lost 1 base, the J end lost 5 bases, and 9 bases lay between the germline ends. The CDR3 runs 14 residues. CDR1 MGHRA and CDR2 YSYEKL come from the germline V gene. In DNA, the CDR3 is TGCGCCAGCAGCCAAGGACTACGGGAAAACATTCAGTACTTC. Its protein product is CASSQGLRENIQYF.

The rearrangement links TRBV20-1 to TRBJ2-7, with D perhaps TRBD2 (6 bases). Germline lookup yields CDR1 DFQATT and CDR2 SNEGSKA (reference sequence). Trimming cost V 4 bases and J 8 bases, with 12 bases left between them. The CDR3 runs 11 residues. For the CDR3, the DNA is TGCAGTGCTACCCTAGCGAATCAGCAGTACTTC. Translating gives CSATLANQQYF.

CDR3 region: CASSPYPDRTPQHF. As DNA, the CDR3 is TGTGCCAGCAGCCCATATCCAGACAGGACGCCCCAGCATTTT. J is TRBJ1-5 and V is TRBV9, with D possibly matching TRBD1 (6 bases). The V end lost 4 bases, the J end lost 9 bases, and 17 bases lay between the germline ends. The length of the CDR3 is 14 residues. Germline CDR1 SGDLS, CDR2 YYNGEE.

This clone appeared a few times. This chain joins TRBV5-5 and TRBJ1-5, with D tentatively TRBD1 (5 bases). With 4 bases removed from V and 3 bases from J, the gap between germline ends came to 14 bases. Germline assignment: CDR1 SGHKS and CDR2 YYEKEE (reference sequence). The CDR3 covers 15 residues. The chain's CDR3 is CASSPGRISNQPQHF. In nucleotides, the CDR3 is TGTGCCAGCAGCCCGGGACGGATTTCCAATCAGCCCCAGCATTTT.

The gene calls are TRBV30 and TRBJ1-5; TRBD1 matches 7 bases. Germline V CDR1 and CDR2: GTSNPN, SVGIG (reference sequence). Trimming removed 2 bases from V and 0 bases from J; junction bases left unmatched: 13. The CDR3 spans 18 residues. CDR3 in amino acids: CAWSPGGTVAYSNQPQHF. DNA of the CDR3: TGTGCCTGGAGTCCAGGCGGGACAGTAGCTTATAGCAATCAGCCCCAGCATTTT.

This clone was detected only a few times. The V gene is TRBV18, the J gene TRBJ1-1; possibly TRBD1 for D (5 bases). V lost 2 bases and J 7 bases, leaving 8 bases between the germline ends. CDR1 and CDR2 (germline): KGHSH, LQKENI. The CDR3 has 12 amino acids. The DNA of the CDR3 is TGTGCCAGCTCACCATCGACAGATGAAGCTTTCTTT. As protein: CASSPSTDEAFF.

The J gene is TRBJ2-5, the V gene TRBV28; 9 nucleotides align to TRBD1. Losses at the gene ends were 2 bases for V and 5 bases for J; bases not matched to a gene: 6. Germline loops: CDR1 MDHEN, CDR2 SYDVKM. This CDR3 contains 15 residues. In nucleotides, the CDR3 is TGTGCCAGCAGTTTAGCACAGGGGGCGAGGGAGACCCAGTACTTC. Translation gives CASSLAQGARETQYF.

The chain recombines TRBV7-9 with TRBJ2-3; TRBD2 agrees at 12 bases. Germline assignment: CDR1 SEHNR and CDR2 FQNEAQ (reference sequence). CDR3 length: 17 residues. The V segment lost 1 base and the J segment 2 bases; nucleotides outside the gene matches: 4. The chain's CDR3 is CASSLGASGRATDTQYF. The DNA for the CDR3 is TGTGCCAGCAGCTTAGGAGCTAGCGGGAGGGCCACAGATACGCAGTATTTT.

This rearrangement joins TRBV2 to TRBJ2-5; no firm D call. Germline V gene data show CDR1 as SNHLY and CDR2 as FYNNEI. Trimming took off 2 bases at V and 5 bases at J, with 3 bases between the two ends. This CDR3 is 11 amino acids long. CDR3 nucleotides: TGTGCCAGCAGTGAAAGGGAGACCCAGTACTTC. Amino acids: CASSERETQYF.